One and the same sample provided the 5 T cell receptor beta chains below, sequenced in a study of identical twins. Using its own MiXCR run on the 5' RACE reads, TCRdb lists one record per CDR3 protein. The data hold roughly 750,000 distinct CDR3 sequences, with approximately 21% observed a single time. These same records also appear under a second study, on T cells expressing NK-cell markers.

Sequenced input: PBMCs. These receptors were collected from a young woman in good health.

The table lists this clonotype with many counts. The chain combines TRBV7-2 with TRBJ2-1; D remains unclear. CDR3 length equals 13 residues. Between the trimmed V and J ends, which lost 5 bases and 1 base, there was a span of 6 bases. Germline V gives CDR1 SGHTA, CDR2 FQGNSA. The DNA for the CDR3 is TGTGCCAGCAGCAAGGTATCCTACAATGAGCAGTTCTTC. As protein: CASSKVSYNEQFF.

This clonotype has a count of ten or more. The chain carries TRBV5-6 and TRBJ2-5, with D uncertain. This CDR3 is built from 14 residues. Per the germline V gene, CDR1 is SGHDT and CDR2 is YYEEEE. The germline V and J ends were trimmed by 1 base and 2 bases, with 9 bases remaining between them. DNA of the CDR3: TGTGCCAGCAGCTTGATGACACAGCAAGAGACCCAGTACTTC. It translates to CASSLMTQQETQYF.

The genes are TRBV5-1 and TRBJ2-2; D is uncertain. There are 16 residues in the CDR3. V dropped 0 bases and J dropped 1 base, with 10 bases sitting between them. Germline CDR1 reads SGHRS; CDR2 reads YFSETQ. The CDR3 DNA is TGCGCCAGCAGCTTGGAGGCCTTCCAGAACACCGGGGAGCTGTTTTTT. Translation gives CASSLEAFQNTGELFF.

The chain uses TRBV12-3 or TRBV12-4 and TRBJ2-1, with TRBD2 identical over 7 bases. CDR3 size: 16 residues. The J segment lost 6 bases and the V segment lost 5 bases, leaving 13 bases of the junction unmatched. The CDR3 sequence is CASSVRGLPRGNEQFF. The CDR3 bases are TGTGCCAGCAGTGTGAGGGGACTACCTAGAGGCAATGAGCAGTTCTTC.

The chain has TRBV5-1 and TRBJ2-5; D is uncertain. The CDR3 covers 14 residues. Germline V gives CDR1 SGHRS, CDR2 YFSETQ. The V end lost 1 base, the J end lost 4 bases, and 11 bases lay between the germline ends. CDR3 DNA sequence: TGCGCCAGCAGCTTGTCGGCCGTGCGAGAGACCCAGTACTTC. Protein sequence: CASSLSAVRETQYF.